These 22 T cell receptor beta chains originate from one sample sequenced in a study of shared clonotypes between healthy human individuals. Naive-designated CD8 cells lacked CD45RO, were positively enriched for CCR7, and omitted terminally differentiated effector memory CD45RA+ cells. Clones were read by immunoSEQ multiplex PCR, and TCRdb kept only the in-frame ones, dropping some. The sample contains approximately 720,000 clones, 92% of which appear only once. The sequenced sample was naive CD8+ T cells sorted from blood. These TCRs come from a man between 25 and 39 years old in good health.

This clone was picked up one time. The rearrangement links TRBV7-6 to TRBJ2-2, with 10 bases aligning to TRBD2. Germline CDR1 SGHVS, CDR2 FNYEAQ. The ends lost 2 bases at V and 3 bases at J; junction bases unmatched: 9. This CDR3 is 18 amino acids long. The CDR3 sequence: CASSLRASGSFDTGELFF. CDR3 nucleotide sequence: TGTGCCAGCAGCTTACGTGCTAGCGGGAGCTTTGACACCGGGGAGCTGTTTTTT.

Concerning this clone: In the same sample, other DNA sequences code for this CDR3. The rearrangement joins TRBV27 to TRBJ2-2; D is unclear. CDR1 is MNHEY, CDR2 SMNVEV, per germline (reference sequence). The CDR3 sequence is 12 residues long. The ends were cut back, 4 bases at V and 6 bases at J, with 6 bases in the middle. This chain's CDR3 is CASSSSPGELFF. DNA for the CDR3: TGTGCCAGCAGTTCAAGTCCCGGGGAGCTGTTTTTT.

The chain uses TRBV29-1 and TRBJ2-5; TRBD1 matches 9 bases. V dropped 4 bases and J dropped 0; count of bases not matched to a gene: 0. Germline V gives CDR1 SQVTM, CDR2 ANQGSEA. The CDR3 is 13 residues long. In DNA, the CDR3 is TGCAGCGTTGGGACAGGGGACCAAGAGACCCAGTACTTC. Protein sequence: CSVGTGDQETQYF.

The rearrangement links TRBV7-5 to TRBJ2-7; the listed D gene, TRBD2, was not tested against the DNA. TRBV7-5 is a recognized pseudogene. This CDR3 comprises 15 residues. The CDR3 DNA sequence: TGTGTCAGAAGCTTGAAACTAGCGGGAGTATGGGAGCAGTACTTC. It translates to CVRSLKLAGVWEQYF.

This rearrangement joins TRBV11-2 to TRBJ2-2; 10 nucleotides line up with TRBD1. CDR3 length equals 17 residues. In germline, CDR1 is SGHAT, CDR2 FQNNGV. V was pared by 5 bases and J by 4 bases, with 10 bases of the junction left unmatched. The chain's CDR3 is CASSISLTGGRTGELFF. The CDR3 DNA is TGTGCCAGCAGCATAAGCCTGACAGGGGGCCGCACCGGGGAGCTGTTTTTT.

The chain uses TRBV4-1 and TRBJ1-5, with unresolved D. Germline V lookup: CDR1 MGHRA, CDR2 YSYEKL. Trimming took 0 bases from V and 4 from J, leaving 10 bases between them. The length of the CDR3 is 15 residues. The CDR3 DNA follows: TGCGCCAGCAGCCAAGAATTATCGGGGAATCAGCCCCAGCATTTT. Translated, it gives CASSQELSGNQPQHF.

The rearrangement joins TRBV19 to TRBJ2-7; D ambiguous. V was cut by 1 base and J by 0 bases, with 7 bases left in between. The CDR3 covers 14 residues. Germline V gene sequence: CDR1 LNHDA, CDR2 SQIVND (reference sequence). The CDR3 sequence: CASSIGASSYEQYF. As DNA, the CDR3 is TGTGCCAGTAGTATAGGCGCCAGCTCCTACGAGCAGTACTTC.

This clone is a singleton in its sample. The chain links TRBV2 to TRBJ1-2; 9 bases agree with TRBD1. V was pared by 8 bases and J by 4 bases, with 8 bases of the junction left unmatched. Germline-derived CDR1 and CDR2 are SNHLY and FYNNEI. The CDR3 runs 14 residues. The CDR3 here is CASGNRGLSYGYTF. CDR3 DNA sequence: TGTGCCAGCGGGAACAGGGGGCTTTCCTATGGCTACACCTTC.

V is TRBV7-2 and J is TRBJ2-7; D is possibly TRBD2 (5 bases). This CDR3 has 14 amino acids. The V and J ends lost 2 bases and 5 bases respectively, with 13 bases between them. Germline V gene data show CDR1 as SGHTA and CDR2 as FQGNSA. The CDR3, as DNA: TGTGCCAGCAGCTTAACCGGGATTCACAACGAGCAGTACTTC. This translates into CASSLTGIHNEQYF.

For the CDR3, the DNA is TGTGCCAGCATGATTATCGGGGGATTTAGAACTGAAGCTTTCTTT. Protein product: CASMIIGGFRTEAFF. This chain uses TRBV27 with TRBJ1-1; maybe TRBD1 (5 bases). Germline CDR1 and CDR2: MNHEY and SMNVEV (reference sequence). The CDR3 runs 15 residues. The ends were cut back, 7 bases at V and 5 bases at J, with 20 bases in the middle.

J is TRBJ2-5 and V is TRBV27, with 8 bases aligning to TRBD1. V dropped 5 bases and J dropped 5; count of bases not matched to a gene: 7. CDR3 length: 14 residues. Germline values: CDR1 MNHEY, CDR2 SMNVEV (reference sequence). The CDR3 DNA is TGTGCCAGCAGTAGGACAGGGCTCCGGGAGACCCAGTACTTC. This translates into CASSRTGLRETQYF.

The chain uses TRBV27 and TRBJ2-7; TRBD1 matches at 7 bases. Trimming took 6 bases from V and 4 from J; bases not matched to a gene: 12. The CDR3 loop spans 15 amino acids. Germline V gene data show CDR1 as MNHEY and CDR2 as SMNVEV (reference sequence). The CDR3 nucleotides read TGTGCCAGCAGGTTAAAATCGGGACAGACTTACGAGCAGTACTTC. Encoded protein: CASRLKSGQTYEQYF.

The chain uses TRBV28 and TRBJ2-2; D might be TRBD1 (6 bases). This CDR3 region has 15 residues. Germline assignment: CDR1 MDHEN and CDR2 SYDVKM. Trimming pared 6 bases from V and 0 bases from J, leaving 11 bases between. In DNA form, the CDR3 reads TGTGCCAGCAGGGAAACAGGGCCGAACACCGGGGAGCTGTTTTTT. Residues: CASRETGPNTGELFF.

Only one count was recorded for this clone. V gene TRBV30 combines with J gene TRBJ2-1, with TRBD2 matching over 7 bases. This CDR3 is 11 amino acids long. The germline CDR1 and CDR2 sequences are GTSNPN and SVGIG (reference sequence). The trim removed 5 bases at V and 10 bases at J, leaving 5 bases unmatched. DNA of the CDR3: TGTGCCTGGGCTGTTAGCGGGGAGCAGTTCTTC. As protein: CAWAVSGEQFF.

In nucleotides, the CDR3 is TGTGCCGCGGGGGACATCATGAACACTGAAGCTTTCTTT. Residues: CAAGDIMNTEAFF. The chain combines TRBV6-1 with TRBJ1-1, with D perhaps TRBD1 (6 bases). The CDR3 has 13 residues. The germline gives CDR1 MNHNS, CDR2 SASEGT. Trimming removed 11 bases from V and 0 bases from J, with 13 bases in between.

The chain has TRBV19 and TRBJ2-3; 10 nucleotides align to TRBD1. V trimming: 3 bases; J trimming: 4 bases; junction bases outside the gene matches: 4. Looked up from germline, CDR1 is LNHDA and CDR2 is SQIVND (reference sequence). This CDR3 is built from 15 residues. CDR3 nucleotides: TGTGCCAGTAGTATTTTGGGGACAGGGGCAGATACGCAGTATTTT. Amino acids: CASSILGTGADTQYF. The whole variable domain, filled in from reference TRBV19 and TRBJ2-3, reads DGGITQSPKYLFRKEGQNVTLSCEQNLNHDAMYWYRQDPGQGLRLIYYSQIVNDFQKGDIAEGYSVSREKKESFPLTVTSAQKNPTAFYLCASSILGTGADTQYFGPGTRLTVL.

This clone was counted a few times. Other DNA sequences of this sample code for an identical CDR3. V usage is TRBV28 and J usage is TRBJ2-7; D is ambiguous. CDR3 length: 13 amino acids. Trimming left V 4 bases short and J 1 base short, with 8 bases between. CDR1 MDHEN and CDR2 SYDVKM come from the germline V gene. CDR3 sequence: CASSSGFSYEQYF. Here the CDR3 DNA reads TGTGCCAGCAGTTCGGGTTTTTCCTACGAGCAGTACTTC.

For the CDR3, the DNA is TGTGCCAGCAGCTCCTATGGGGTGGATAGCAACACTGAAGCTTTCTTT. The encoded protein is CASSSYGVDSNTEAFF. V usage is TRBV7-9 and J usage is TRBJ1-1; D is ambiguous. Trimming took 4 bases from V and 2 from J, leaving 17 bases between them. CDR1 is SEHNR and CDR2 is FQNEAQ in the germline V gene (reference sequence). The CDR3 loop spans 16 amino acids.

The chain employs TRBV29-1 and TRBJ2-7, with 8 bases that match TRBD2. This CDR3 is 14 amino acids long. In germline, CDR1 is SQVTM, CDR2 ANQGSEA. J lost 3 bases, V lost 6 bases, and 10 bases had no gene match. The CDR3 DNA reads TGCAGCGTCGGGGGGGCAGGGACCCTCTACGAGCAGTACTTC. Its translation: CSVGGAGTLYEQYF.

This clone was found once. V and J are TRBV27 and TRBJ2-7; 12 nucleotides align to TRBD2. Germline trimming cut 2 bases from V and 4 bases from J; bases unmatched to any gene: 6. The CDR3 extends over 16 amino acids. Germline values: CDR1 MNHEY, CDR2 SMNVEV (reference sequence). The CDR3 DNA follows: TGTGCCAGCAGTTTAATATCGACTAGCGGGAGTTACGAGCAGTACTTC. Protein sequence: CASSLISTSGSYEQYF.

This sequence joins TRBV29-1 and TRBJ2-3; TRBD2 is a possible D gene (6 bases). Trimming removed 5 bases from V and 6 bases from J, with 18 bases in between. The CDR3 loop spans 14 amino acids. CDR1 and CDR2 (germline): SQVTM, ANQGSEA. CDR3 DNA sequence: TGCAGCGTTCGAGCGGGTTCCCCCGGGGATACGCAGTATTTT. It specifies CSVRAGSPGDTQYF.

The chain uses TRBV7-9 and TRBJ1-2; D is uncertain. This CDR3 comprises 15 residues. Trimming left V 4 bases short and J 5 bases short, with 17 bases between. The germline CDR1 and CDR2 sequences are SEHNR and FQNEAQ (reference sequence). Here the CDR3 DNA reads TGTGCCAGCAGCTCGGACGGTGCCCTTCGATATGGCTACACCTTC. Amino acids: CASSSDGALRYGYTF.